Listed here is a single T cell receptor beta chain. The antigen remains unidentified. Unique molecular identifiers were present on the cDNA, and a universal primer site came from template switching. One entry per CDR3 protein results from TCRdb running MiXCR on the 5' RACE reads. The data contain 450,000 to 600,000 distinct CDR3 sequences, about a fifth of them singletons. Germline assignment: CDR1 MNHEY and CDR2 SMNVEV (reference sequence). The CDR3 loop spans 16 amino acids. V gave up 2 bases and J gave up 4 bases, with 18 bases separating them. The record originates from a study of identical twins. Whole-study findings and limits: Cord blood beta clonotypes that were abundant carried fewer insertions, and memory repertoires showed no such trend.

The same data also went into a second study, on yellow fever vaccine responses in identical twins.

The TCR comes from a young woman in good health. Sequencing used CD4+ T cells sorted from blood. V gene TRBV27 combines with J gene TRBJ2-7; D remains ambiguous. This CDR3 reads CASSLNSRSELYEQYF. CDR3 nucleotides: TGTGCCAGCAGTTTAAATTCGAGGTCCGAGTTATACGAGCAGTACTTC.